Listed here is a single T cell receptor beta chain. The assay used deep level. Sequencing was performed with immunoSEQ multiplex PCR; in TCRdb, only in-frame clones are kept and a portion is missing. The table records 2 million to 2.5 million clones, approximately 94% of them present only once. The sample comes from a study of shared clonotypes between healthy human individuals. Donors, healthy HIV-negative adults, lacked recent acute infections or vaccinations. The sequence was collected from a man aged 18 to 30 in good health. Sequenced sample: naive CD4+ T cells sorted from blood. The subset denotes: CD45RA+ positively selected.

In DNA, the CDR3 is TGTGCCAGCAGCTTCCAGCGGGACAGCACCTACGAGCAGTACTTC. Residues: CASSFQRDSTYEQYF. This chain uses TRBV9 with TRBJ2-7; D tentatively reads TRBD1 or TRBD2 (7 bases each). Trimming removed 4 bases from V and 2 bases from J, with 16 bases in between. Per germline, CDR1 SGDLS and CDR2 YYNGEE. The CDR3 is 15 residues long.